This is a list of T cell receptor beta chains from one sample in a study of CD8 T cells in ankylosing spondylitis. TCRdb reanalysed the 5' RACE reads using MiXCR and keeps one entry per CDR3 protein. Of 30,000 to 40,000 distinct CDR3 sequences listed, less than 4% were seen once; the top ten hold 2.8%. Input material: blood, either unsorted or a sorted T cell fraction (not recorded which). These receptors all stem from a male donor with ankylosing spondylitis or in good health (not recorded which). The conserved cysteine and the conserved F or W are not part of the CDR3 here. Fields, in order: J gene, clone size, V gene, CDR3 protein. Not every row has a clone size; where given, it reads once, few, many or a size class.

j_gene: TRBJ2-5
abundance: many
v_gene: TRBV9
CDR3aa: ASSVAVGDRAQETQY

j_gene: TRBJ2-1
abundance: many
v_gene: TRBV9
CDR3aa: ASSVDHRDIYNEQF

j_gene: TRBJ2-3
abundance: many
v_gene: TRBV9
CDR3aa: ASSVGGVGTDTQY

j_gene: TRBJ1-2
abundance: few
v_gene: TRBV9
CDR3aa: ASRSPGGSNYGYT

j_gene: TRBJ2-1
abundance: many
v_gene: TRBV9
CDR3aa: ASSVAVDRSYNEQF

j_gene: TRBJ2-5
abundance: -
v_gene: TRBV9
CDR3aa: ASSVAVGLAGGQETQY

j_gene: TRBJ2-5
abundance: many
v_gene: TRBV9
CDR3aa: ASSVGQGARETQY

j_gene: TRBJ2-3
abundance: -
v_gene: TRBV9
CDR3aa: ASSVDLAGPTDTQY

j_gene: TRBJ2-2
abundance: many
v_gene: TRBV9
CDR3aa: ASSVGRDHTSGELF

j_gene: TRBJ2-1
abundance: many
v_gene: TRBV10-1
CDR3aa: ASRTGSYNEQF

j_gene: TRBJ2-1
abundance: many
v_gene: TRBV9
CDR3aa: ASSERDRSSYNEQF

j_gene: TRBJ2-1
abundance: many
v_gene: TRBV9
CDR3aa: ASSVDLTGAYNEQF

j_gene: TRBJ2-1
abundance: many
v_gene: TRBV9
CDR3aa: ASSVDPRVDEQF

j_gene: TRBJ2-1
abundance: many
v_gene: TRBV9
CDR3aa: ASSTDPSSYNEQF

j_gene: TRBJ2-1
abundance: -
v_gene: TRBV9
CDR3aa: ASSVAGGQYYNEQF

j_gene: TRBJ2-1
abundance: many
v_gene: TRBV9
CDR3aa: ASSVGIAGNNEQF

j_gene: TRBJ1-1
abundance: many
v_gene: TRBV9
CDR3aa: ASSVGVRTNTEAF

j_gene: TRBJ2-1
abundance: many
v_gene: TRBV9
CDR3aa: ASSGGDLGSTSSYNEQF

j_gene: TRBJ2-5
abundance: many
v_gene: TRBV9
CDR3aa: ASSVRGGETQY

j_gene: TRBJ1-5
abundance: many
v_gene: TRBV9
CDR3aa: ASSVGGHQPQH

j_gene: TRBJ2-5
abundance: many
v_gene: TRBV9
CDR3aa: ASSAGRSQETQY

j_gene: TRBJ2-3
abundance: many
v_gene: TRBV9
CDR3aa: ASSVAPGGQGRTDTQY

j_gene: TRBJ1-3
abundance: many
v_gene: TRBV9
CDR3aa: ASSVGGYSGNTIY

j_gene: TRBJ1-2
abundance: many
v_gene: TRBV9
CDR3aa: ASSPQGAPLDGYT

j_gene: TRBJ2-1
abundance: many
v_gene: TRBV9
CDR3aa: ASSVDAGRKNNEQF

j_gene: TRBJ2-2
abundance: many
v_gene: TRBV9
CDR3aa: ASSPRQGTGELF

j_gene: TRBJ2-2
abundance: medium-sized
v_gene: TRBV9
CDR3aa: ASSGGNTGELF

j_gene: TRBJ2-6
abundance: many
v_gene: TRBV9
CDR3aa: ASSVGRVASGANVLT

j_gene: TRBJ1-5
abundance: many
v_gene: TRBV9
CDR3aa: ASSVGGQGHQPQH

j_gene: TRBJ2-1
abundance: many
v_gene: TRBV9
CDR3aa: ASSPGLGRNEQF

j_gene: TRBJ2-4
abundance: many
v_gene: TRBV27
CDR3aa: ASSFSLASALAKNIQY